This T cell receptor beta chain was sequenced during a study of blood T cell repertoires in COVID-19. About the research overall: Samples of COVID-19 (acute and convalescent) were obtained from the United States, Italy and Spain. T cells, B-cell-depleted T cells, or PBMCs supplied cDNA or gDNA.

Per the germline V gene, CDR1 is SGDLS and CDR2 is YYNGEE. V lost 0 bases and J 4 bases, leaving 18 bases between the germline ends. The CDR3 loop spans 17 amino acids. In the original workflow: How many nucleated cells were present was estimated from reference gene primer amplification. The repertoire was sequenced with immunoSEQ multiplex PCR; TCRdb's copy has only in-frame clones and lacks some. V and J calls and clone size are given by that table; D and trimming were obtained from the DNA. The sample lists under 250,000 clones; approximately 88% were seen once. This rearrangement joins TRBV9 to TRBJ2-3; D may be TRBD2 (6 bases). Sample: peripheral blood. This TCR derives from a man aged 35-49 years with acute or convalescent COVID-19. CDR3 region: CASSVEGRGPHPDTQYF. CDR3 bases: TGTGCCAGCAGCGTAGAGGGGCGGGGCCCCCACCCAGATACGCAGTATTTT.